Listed here are 4 T cell receptor beta chains from one sample, sequenced in a study of T cell repertoires in cytomegalovirus infection. MiXCR, run by TCRdb on the reads, gives a single entry per CDR3 protein. This table holds 250,000 to 300,000 distinct CDR3 sequences, roughly 9.1% found once. The specimen was PBMCs. Receptors originate from a human donor in good health (CMV status not recorded). Some clones in this sample may be carry-over from other donors' samples.

Many counts were recorded for this clonotype. The rearrangement joins TRBV10-2 to TRBJ1-4; D may be TRBD1 (6 bases). V was cut by 8 bases and J by 4 bases, with 17 bases left in between. This CDR3 is built from 15 residues. Germline CDR1 is WSHSY and CDR2 is SAAADI. CDR3 protein: CASRRGQLLNEKLFF. CDR3 coding DNA: TGCGCCAGCCGCCGCGGACAGCTCCTTAATGAAAAACTGTTTTTT.

Ten or more counts support this clonotype. This sequence joins TRBV7-2 and TRBJ2-1; 7 bases agree with TRBD2. V shed 5 bases and J 3 bases; nucleotides not matched to a gene: 10. The CDR3 sequence is 16 residues long. Germline V gene lookup returns CDR1 SGHTA and CDR2 FQGNSA. The CDR3 DNA reads as TGTGCCAGCAGCCGCGGGCAAGCGGGAAGCTACAATGAGCAGTTCTTC. This sequence encodes CASSRGQAGSYNEQFF.

The chain is built from TRBV10-2 and TRBJ1-1; D unresolved. CDR1 is WSHSY, CDR2 SAAADI, per germline. Between the trimmed V and J ends, which lost 3 bases and 11 bases, there was a span of 10 bases. The CDR3 runs to 11 residues. The CDR3 sequence is CASSEGDGAFF. CDR3 coding DNA: TGCGCCAGCAGTGAAGGAGACGGGGCTTTCTTT.

The table lists this clonotype with many counts. The chain recombines TRBV6-2 or TRBV6-3 with TRBJ1-6; tentative D call: TRBD1 (5 bases). The CDR3 covers 13 residues. Trimming cost V 8 bases and J 7 bases, with 12 bases left between them. CDR1 is MNHEY and CDR2 is SVGEGT in the germline V gene. CDR3 region: CASVDSGNSPLHF. The CDR3 nucleotides are TGTGCCAGCGTAGACAGCGGGAATTCACCCCTCCACTTT.